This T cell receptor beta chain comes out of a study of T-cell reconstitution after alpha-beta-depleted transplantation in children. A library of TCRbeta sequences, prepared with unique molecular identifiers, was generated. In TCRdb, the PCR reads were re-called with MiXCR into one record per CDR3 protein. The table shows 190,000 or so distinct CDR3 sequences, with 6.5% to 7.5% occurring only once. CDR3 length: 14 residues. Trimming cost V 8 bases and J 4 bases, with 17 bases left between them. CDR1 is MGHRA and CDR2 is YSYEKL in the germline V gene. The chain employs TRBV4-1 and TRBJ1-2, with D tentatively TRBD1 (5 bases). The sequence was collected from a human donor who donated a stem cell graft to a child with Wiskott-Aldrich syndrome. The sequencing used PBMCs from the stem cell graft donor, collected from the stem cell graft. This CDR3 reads CASGKGPGFYGYTF. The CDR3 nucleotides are TGCGCCAGCGGCAAGGGACCCGGCTTCTATGGCTACACCTTC.